This TCR beta chain was profiled in a study of shared clonotypes between healthy human individuals. This CDR3 has 19 residues. Germline V gives CDR1 SNHLY, CDR2 FYNNEI. V gave up 8 bases and J gave up 3 bases; unmatched junction bases: 14. Whole-study results and caveats: Donors were few, which limited the genetic and exposure-history diversity represented. Clonotypes shared by all four donors outscored non-shared clonotypes in generation probability.

About this clone: Its antigen is undetermined.

Subsets obtained from CD4+ cells comprised CD45RA+ naive and CD45RA-negative memory cells. For every subset, genomic DNA was evenly distributed across several immunoSEQ plates. Measured with immunoSEQ multiplex PCR; TCRdb has only the in-frame clones, and not every one. The sample comprises roughly 640,000 clones, roughly 97% of which are singletons, and roughly 0.05% rests with the top ten. The clonotype comes from a woman in her thirties in good health. Material: naive CD4+ T cells sorted from blood. Subset specified: CD45RA+ positively selected. The gene calls are TRBV2 and TRBJ2-6; 12 nucleotides agree with TRBD2. DNA for the CDR3: TGTGCCAGCCAATCACCTAGCGGGAGGGCCCTTGGTGGGGCCAACGTCCTGACTTTC. It yields the protein CASQSPSGRALGGANVLTF. Looking up the rest from reference TRBV2 and TRBJ2-6 gives the full variable domain: EPEVTQTPSHQVTQMGQEVILRCVPISNHLYFYWYRQILGQKVEFLVSFYNNEISEKSEIFDDQFSVERPDGSNFTLKIRSTKLEDSAMYFCASQSPSGRALGGANVLTFGAGSRLTVL.